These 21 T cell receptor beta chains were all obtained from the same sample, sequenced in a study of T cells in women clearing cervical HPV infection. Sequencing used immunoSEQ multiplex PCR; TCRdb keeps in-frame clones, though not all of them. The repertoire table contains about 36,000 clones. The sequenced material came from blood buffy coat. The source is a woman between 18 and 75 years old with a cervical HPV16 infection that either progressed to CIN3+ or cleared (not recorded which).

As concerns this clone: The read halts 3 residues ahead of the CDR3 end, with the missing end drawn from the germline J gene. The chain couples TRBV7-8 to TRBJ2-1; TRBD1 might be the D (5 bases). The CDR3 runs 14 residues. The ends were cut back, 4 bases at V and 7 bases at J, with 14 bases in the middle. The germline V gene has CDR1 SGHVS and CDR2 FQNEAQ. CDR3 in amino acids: CASSSTLPGNEQFF. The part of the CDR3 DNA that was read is TGTGCCAGCAGCTCCACTCTCCCAGGGAATGAG.

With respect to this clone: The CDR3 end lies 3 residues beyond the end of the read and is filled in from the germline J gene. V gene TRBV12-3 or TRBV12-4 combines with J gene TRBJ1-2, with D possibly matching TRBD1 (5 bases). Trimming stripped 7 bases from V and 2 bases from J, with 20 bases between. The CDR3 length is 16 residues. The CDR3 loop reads CASTNLGGVMNYGYTF. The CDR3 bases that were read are TGTGCCAGCACCAACCTCGGGGGTGTAATGAACTATGGC.

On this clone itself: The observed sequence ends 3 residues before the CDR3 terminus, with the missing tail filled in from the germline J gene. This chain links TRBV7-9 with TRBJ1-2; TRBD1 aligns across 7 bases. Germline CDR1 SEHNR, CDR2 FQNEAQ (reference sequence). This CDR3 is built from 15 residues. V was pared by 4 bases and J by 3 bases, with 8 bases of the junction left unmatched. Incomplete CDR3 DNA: TGTGCCAGCAGCTCCAGACAGGGAGGTGACTATGGC. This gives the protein CASSSRQGGDYG. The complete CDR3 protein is CASSSRQGGDYGYTF.

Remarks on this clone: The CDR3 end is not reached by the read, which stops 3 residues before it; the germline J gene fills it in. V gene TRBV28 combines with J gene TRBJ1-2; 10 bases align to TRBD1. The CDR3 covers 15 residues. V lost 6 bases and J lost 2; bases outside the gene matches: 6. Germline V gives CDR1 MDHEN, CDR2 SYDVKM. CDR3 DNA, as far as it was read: TGTGCCAGCAGGCCTACGACAGGGGGCAACTATGGC. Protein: CASRPTTGGNYG. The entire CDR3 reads CASRPTTGGNYGYTF.

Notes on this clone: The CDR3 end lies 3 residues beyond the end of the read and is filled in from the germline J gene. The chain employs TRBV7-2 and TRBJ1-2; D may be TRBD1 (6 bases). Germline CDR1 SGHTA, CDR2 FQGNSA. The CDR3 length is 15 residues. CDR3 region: CASSLGQGPYNDYTF. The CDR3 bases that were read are TGTGCCAGCAGCTTAGGTCAGGGGCCCTACAATGAC.

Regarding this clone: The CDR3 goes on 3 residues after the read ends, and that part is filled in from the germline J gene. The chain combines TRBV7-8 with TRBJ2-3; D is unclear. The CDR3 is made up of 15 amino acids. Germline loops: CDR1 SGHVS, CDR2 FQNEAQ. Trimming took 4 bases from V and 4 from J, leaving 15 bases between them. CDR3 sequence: CASSWASTRPDTQYF. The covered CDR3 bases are TGTGCCAGCAGCTGGGCCAGCACCAGACCAGATACG.

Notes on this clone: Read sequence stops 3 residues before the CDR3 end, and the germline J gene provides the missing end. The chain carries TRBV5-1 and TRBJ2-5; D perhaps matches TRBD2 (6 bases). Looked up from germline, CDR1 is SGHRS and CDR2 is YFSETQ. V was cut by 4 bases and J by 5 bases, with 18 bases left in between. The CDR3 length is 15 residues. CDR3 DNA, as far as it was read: TGCGCCAGCAGCCCTGGAAGCGGGTTTTTGGAGACC. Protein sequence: CASSPGSGFLET. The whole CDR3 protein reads CASSPGSGFLETQYF.

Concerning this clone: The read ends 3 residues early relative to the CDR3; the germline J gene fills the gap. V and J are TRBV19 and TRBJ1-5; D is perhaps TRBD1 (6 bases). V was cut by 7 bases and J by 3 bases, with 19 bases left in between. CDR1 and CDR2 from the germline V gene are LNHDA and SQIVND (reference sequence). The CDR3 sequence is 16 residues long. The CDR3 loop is CASTDGGARVNQPQHF. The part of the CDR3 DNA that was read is TGTGCCAGTACCGACGGGGGGGCGCGGGTCAATCAGCCC.

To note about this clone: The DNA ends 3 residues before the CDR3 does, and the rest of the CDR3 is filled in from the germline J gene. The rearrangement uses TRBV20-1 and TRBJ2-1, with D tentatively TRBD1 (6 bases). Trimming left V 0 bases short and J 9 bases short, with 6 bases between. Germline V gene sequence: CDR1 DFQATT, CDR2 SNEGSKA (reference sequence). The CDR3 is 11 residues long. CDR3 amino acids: CSAREGAEQFF. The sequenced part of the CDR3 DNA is TGCAGTGCTAGAGAGGGGGCTGAG.

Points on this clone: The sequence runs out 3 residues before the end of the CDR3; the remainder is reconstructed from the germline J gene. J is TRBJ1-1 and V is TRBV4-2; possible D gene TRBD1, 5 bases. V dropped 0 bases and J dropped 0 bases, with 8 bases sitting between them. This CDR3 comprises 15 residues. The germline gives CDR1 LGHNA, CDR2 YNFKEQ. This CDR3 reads CASSQERRVNTEAFF. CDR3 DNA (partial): TGTGCCAGCAGCCAAGAGCGCAGGGTGAACACTGAA.

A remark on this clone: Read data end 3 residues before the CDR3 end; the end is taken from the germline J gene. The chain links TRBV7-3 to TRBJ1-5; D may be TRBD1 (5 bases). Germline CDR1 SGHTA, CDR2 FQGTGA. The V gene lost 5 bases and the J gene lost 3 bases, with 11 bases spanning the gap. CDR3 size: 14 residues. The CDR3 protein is CASSPQGSNQPQHF. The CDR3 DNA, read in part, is TGTGCCAGCAGCCCCCAGGGTTCCAATCAGCCC.

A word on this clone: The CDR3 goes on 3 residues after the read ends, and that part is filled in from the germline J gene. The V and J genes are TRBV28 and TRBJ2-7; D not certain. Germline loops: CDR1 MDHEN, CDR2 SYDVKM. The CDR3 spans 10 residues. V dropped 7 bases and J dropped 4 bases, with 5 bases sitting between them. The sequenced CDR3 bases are TGTGCCAGCACCCGGTACGAG. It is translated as CASTRYE. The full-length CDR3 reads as CASTRYEQYF.

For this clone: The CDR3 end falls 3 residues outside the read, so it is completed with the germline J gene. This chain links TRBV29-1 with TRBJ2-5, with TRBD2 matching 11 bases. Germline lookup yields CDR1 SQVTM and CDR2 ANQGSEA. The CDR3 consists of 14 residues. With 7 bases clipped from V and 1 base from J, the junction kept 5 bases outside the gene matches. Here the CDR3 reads CSGTGTSGQETQYF. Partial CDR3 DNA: TGCAGCGGTACCGGGACTAGCGGCCAAGAGACC.

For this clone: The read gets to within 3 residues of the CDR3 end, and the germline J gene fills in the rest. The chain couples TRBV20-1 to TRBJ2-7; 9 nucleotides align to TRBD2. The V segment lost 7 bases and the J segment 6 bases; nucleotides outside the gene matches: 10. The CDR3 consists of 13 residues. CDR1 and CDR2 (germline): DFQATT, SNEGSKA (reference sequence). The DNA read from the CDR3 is TGCAGTGGCGGGGGGGCCCCATCCCCCGAG. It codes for CSGGGAPSPE. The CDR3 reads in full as CSGGGAPSPEQYF.

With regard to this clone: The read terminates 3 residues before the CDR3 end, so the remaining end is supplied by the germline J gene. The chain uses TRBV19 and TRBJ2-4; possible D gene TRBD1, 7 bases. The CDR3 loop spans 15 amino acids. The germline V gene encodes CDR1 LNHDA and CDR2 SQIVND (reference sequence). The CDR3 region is CASSIQGGPNYGQYF. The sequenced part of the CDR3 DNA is TGTGCCAGTAGTATACAGGGGGGCCCTAACTATGGT.

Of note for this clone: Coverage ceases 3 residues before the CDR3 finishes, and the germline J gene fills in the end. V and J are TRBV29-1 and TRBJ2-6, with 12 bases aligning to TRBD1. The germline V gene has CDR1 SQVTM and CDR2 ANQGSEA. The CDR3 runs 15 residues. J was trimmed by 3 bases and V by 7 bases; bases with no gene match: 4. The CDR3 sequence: CSAGTGGVGANVLTF. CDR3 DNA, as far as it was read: TGCAGCGCCGGGACAGGGGGCGTTGGGGCCAACGTC.

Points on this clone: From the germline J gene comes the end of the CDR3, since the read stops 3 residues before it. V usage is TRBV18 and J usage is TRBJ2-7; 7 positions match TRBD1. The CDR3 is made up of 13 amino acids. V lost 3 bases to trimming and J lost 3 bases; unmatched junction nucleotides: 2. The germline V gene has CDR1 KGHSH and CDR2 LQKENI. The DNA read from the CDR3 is TGTGCCAGCTCACCCGGGACAGACTACGAG. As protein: CASSPGTDYE. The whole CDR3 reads CASSPGTDYEQYF.

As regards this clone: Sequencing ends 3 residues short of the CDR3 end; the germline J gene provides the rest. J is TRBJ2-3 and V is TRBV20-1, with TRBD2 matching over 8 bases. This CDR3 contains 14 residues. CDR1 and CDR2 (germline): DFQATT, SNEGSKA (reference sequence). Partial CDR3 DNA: TGCAGTGCTAGCGGGGGGGCGAGGCAAGAGACG. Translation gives CSASGGARQET. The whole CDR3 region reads CSASGGARQETQYF.

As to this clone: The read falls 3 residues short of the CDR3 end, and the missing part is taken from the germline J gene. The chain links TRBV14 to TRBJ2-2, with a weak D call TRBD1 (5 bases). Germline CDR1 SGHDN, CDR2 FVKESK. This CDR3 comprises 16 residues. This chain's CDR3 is CASSPDGYSGANVLFF. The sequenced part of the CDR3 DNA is TGTGCCAGCAGCCCGGACGGCTACTCTGGGGCCAACGTG.

CDR3 sequence: CASSQDLGLSYNSPLHF. The CDR3 bases that were read are TGTGCCAGCAGCCAAGATCTTGGGCTTTCCTATAATTCACCC. The chain employs TRBV14 and TRBJ1-6; D call uncertain. The DNA ends 3 residues before the CDR3 does, and the rest of the CDR3 is filled in from the germline J gene. CDR3 length: 17 residues. The germline CDR1 and CDR2 sequences are SGHDN and FVKESK. The V end lost 0 bases, the J end lost 1 base, and 10 bases lay between the germline ends.

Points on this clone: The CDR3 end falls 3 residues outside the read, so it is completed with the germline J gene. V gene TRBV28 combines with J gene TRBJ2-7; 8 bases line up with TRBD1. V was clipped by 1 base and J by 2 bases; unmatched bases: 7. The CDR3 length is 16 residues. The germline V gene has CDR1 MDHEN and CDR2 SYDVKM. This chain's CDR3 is CASSLSHRGITYEQYF. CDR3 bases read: TGTGCCAGCAGTTTATCCCACAGGGGGATTACCTACGAG.